These 12 T cell receptor beta chains were all obtained from the same sample, sequenced in a study of technical replicates of blood from four donors. TCRdb's copy holds only in-frame clones and misses some; the assay was immunoSEQ multiplex PCR. The table includes some 63,000 clones, around 87% detected once. Sequenced input: PBMCs. The receptors derive from a human donor in good health. Some clones in this sample may be carry-over from other donors' samples.

This rearrangement joins TRBV6-1 to TRBJ2-7, with TRBD2 matching 7 bases. CDR3 length equals 13 residues. The V gene end was trimmed by 8 bases and the J gene end by 0 bases; junction bases not matched to a gene: 4. The germline CDR1 and CDR2 sequences are MNHNS and SASEGT. CDR3 DNA sequence: TGTGCCAGCGGGCTAGCGGCCTCCTACGAGCAGTACTTC. Translation: CASGLAASYEQYF.

V is TRBV5-6 and J is TRBJ2-1; 12 bases align to TRBD2. Germline assignment: CDR1 SGHDT and CDR2 YYEEEE. Trimming cost V 0 bases and J 7 bases; bases outside gene matches: 2. The CDR3 is made up of 15 amino acids. The DNA for the CDR3 is TGTGCCAGCAGCTTGGGACTAGCGGGAGTTAATGAGCAGTTCTTC. Residues: CASSLGLAGVNEQFF.

This chain joins TRBV4-1 and TRBJ2-3; 10 bases are a match to TRBD2. This CDR3 comprises 16 residues. V lost 0 bases, J lost 8 bases, and 8 bases stayed unmatched. The germline V gene has CDR1 MGHRA and CDR2 YSYEKL. The chain's CDR3 is CASSQERAGGLVTQYF. CDR3 DNA: TGCGCCAGCAGCCAAGAAAGAGCGGGGGGGCTCGTTACGCAGTATTTT.

The gene calls are TRBV20-1 and TRBJ2-1, with no clear D. V lost 5 bases to trimming and J lost 7 bases, with 6 bases between them. The CDR3 length is 10 residues. Per germline, CDR1 DFQATT and CDR2 SNEGSKA (reference sequence). This CDR3 reads CSAPGNEQFF. The CDR3 nucleotides are TGCAGTGCTCCAGGTAATGAGCAGTTCTTC.

V is TRBV6-1 and J is TRBJ2-4, with 7 bases lining up with TRBD1. CDR1 and CDR2 from the germline V gene are MNHNS and SASEGT. This CDR3 is 16 amino acids long. The junction had 9 bases not matched to a gene; V was cut back by 4 bases and J by 3 bases. This chain's CDR3 is CASSGSRGKDKNIQYF. CDR3 DNA sequence: TGTGCCAGCAGTGGGTCCAGGGGGAAGGACAAAAACATTCAGTACTTC.

This clone came up a few times. V and J are TRBV6-7 and TRBJ1-1; the match to TRBD1 covers 10 bases. TRBV6-7 is flagged as an ORF with uncertain function. After removal of 6 bases from V and 10 bases from J, the junction contained 2 bases not matched to a gene. The CDR3 consists of 11 residues. This CDR3 is CASRRTGGAFF. CDR3 bases: TGTGCCAGCAGAAGGACAGGGGGAGCTTTCTTT.

The chain recombines TRBV4-1 with TRBJ1-2; 7 bases map to TRBD1. V shed 1 base and J 0 bases; nucleotides not matched to a gene: 8. The germline V gene encodes CDR1 MGHRA and CDR2 YSYEKL. This CDR3 comprises 17 residues. The CDR3 sequence is CASSQVGTGTANYGYTF. As DNA, the CDR3 is TGCGCCAGCAGCCAAGTGGGTACAGGGACAGCTAACTATGGCTACACCTTC.

The rearrangement links TRBV30 to TRBJ1-4, with D tentatively TRBD1 (5 bases). This CDR3 has 14 residues. Trimming took 3 bases from V and 4 from J, leaving 12 bases between them. From germline, CDR1 is GTSNPN and CDR2 SVGIG (reference sequence). CDR3 amino acids: CAWSSGGLNEKLFF. CDR3 nucleotide sequence: TGTGCCTGGAGCTCGGGGGGACTTAATGAAAAACTGTTTTTT.

The genes are TRBV29-1 and TRBJ1-3; D may be TRBD1 (6 bases). Germline loops: CDR1 SQVTM, CDR2 ANQGSEA. Between the trimmed V and J ends, which lost 6 bases and 1 base, there was a span of 10 bases. The CDR3 sequence is 13 residues long. The CDR3 sequence is CSVATGSGNTIYF. CDR3 DNA: TGCAGCGTAGCTACAGGGTCTGGAAACACCATATATTTT.

This clone was observed a handful of times. The J gene is TRBJ1-1, the V gene TRBV2; D is possibly TRBD1 (6 bases). The CDR3 covers 14 residues. CDR1 and CDR2 from the germline V gene are SNHLY and FYNNEI. Trimming left V 10 bases short and J 0 bases short, with 15 bases between. CDR3 nucleotide sequence: TGTGCCACCCGTAATTGGGGGCTGAACACTGAAGCTTTCTTT. Translating it yields CATRNWGLNTEAFF.

This chain connects TRBV5-1 to TRBJ2-2; D may be TRBD2 (7 bases). The V end lost 5 bases, the J end lost 0 bases, and 14 bases lay between the germline ends. The length of the CDR3 is 16 residues. The germline gives CDR1 SGHRS, CDR2 YFSETQ. The CDR3 DNA follows: TGCGCCAGCAGACCGGGGGCGGGGGCGAACACCGGGGAGCTGTTTTTT. Translating gives CASRPGAGANTGELFF.

The chain recombines TRBV6-1 with TRBJ1-3; weak D call: TRBD1 (6 bases). Trimming stripped 7 bases from V and 2 bases from J, with 12 bases between. The germline gives CDR1 MNHNS, CDR2 SASEGT. CDR3 length equals 14 residues. The CDR3 is CASNPGGAGNTIYF. CDR3 nucleotides: TGTGCCAGCAACCCGGGGGGCGCTGGAAACACCATATATTTT.